What follows are 27 T cell receptor beta chains derived from one specimen sequenced in a study of blood T cell repertoires in COVID-19. The method was immunoSEQ multiplex PCR; TCRdb's version includes in-frame clones alone and lacks a portion of them. The data contain 150,000 to 180,000 clones, 85% to 90% of them singletons. The sample consisted of peripheral blood. The source of these receptors is a woman between 35 and 50 years old with acute or convalescent COVID-19.

This chain joins TRBV12-3 or TRBV12-4 and TRBJ2-7; TRBD2 agrees at 7 bases. There are 12 residues in the CDR3. V lost 6 bases, J lost 4 bases, and 3 bases stayed unmatched. Written as DNA, the CDR3 is TGTGCCAGCAGCGGGGGAGGGTACGAGCAGTACTTC. It is translated as CASSGGGYEQYF.

The chain carries TRBV7-2 and TRBJ1-3; D is possibly TRBD1 (5 bases). In germline, CDR1 is SGHTA, CDR2 FQGNSA. Trimming took 3 bases from V and 4 from J, leaving 16 bases between them. The CDR3 extends over 16 amino acids. The CDR3 DNA sequence: TGTGCCAGCAGCTTGGGGAGGGGAGTAGCGGGAAACACCATATATTTT. Translating gives CASSLGRGVAGNTIYF.

This chain links TRBV27 with TRBJ2-7, with D possibly being TRBD1 (6 bases). CDR3 length equals 14 residues. Trimming cost V 2 bases and J 3 bases, with 11 bases left between them. Germline values: CDR1 MNHEY, CDR2 SMNVEV (reference sequence). CDR3 region: CASSLKQGYYEQYF. DNA of the CDR3: TGTGCCAGCAGTTTAAAACAGGGTTACTACGAGCAGTACTTC.

The chain has TRBV4-2 and TRBJ1-3, with 8 bases identical to TRBD1. V trimming: 2 bases; J trimming: 3 bases; junction bases outside the gene matches: 6. Germline V gene sequence: CDR1 LGHNA, CDR2 YNFKEQ. CDR3 length: 16 amino acids. The CDR3 DNA follows: TGTGCCAGCAGCCAAAACCAGGGGGCCGGTGGAAACACCATATATTTT. Amino acids: CASSQNQGAGGNTIYF.

A note on this clone: The germline gene is not matched at one end of the junction; a read error may be the cause. This chain links TRBV12-3 or TRBV12-4 with TRBJ2-5; the match to TRBD2 covers 7 bases. This CDR3 is built from 12 residues. The CDR3, as DNA: TGTGCCAGCAGACCACCCCTAGCGGTTCTTGACTTC. Its translation is CASRPPLAVLDF.

V gene TRBV5-4 combines with J gene TRBJ2-2, with 7 bases identical to TRBD2. This CDR3 region has 16 residues. Germline loops: CDR1 SGHNT, CDR2 YYREEE (reference sequence). V shed 4 bases and J 3 bases; nucleotides not matched to a gene: 9. Written as DNA, the CDR3 is TGTGCCAGCAGCCCAGCGGTCGCGGGAGACACCGGGGAGCTGTTTTTT. Encoded protein: CASSPAVAGDTGELFF.

This sequence joins TRBV5-1 and TRBJ2-1; 11 bases align to TRBD2. The CDR3 covers 15 residues. V shed 3 bases, J shed 4 bases, and the junction held 3 bases outside the gene matches. Germline V gene sequence: CDR1 SGHRS, CDR2 YFSETQ. CDR3 DNA: TGCGCCAGCAGCTCTACTAGCGGGAGTTACAATGAGCAGTTCTTC. Its translation: CASSSTSGSYNEQFF.

V and J are TRBV27 and TRBJ2-7; TRBD2 matches 10 bases. CDR3 size: 14 residues. V trimming: 5 bases; J trimming: 2 bases; junction bases outside the gene matches: 3. Germline assignment: CDR1 MNHEY and CDR2 SMNVEV (reference sequence). CDR3 sequence (DNA): TGTGCCAGCAGTGCAGCGGGGGGGCCCTACGAGCAGTACTTC. Amino acids: CASSAAGGPYEQYF.

The rearrangement uses TRBV6-5 and TRBJ2-7; D ambiguous. The ends were cut back, 4 bases at V and 0 bases at J, with 10 bases in the middle. Germline V lookup: CDR1 MNHEY, CDR2 SVGAGI. The CDR3 totals 14 residues. The CDR3: CASSFSESSYEQYF. CDR3 DNA: TGTGCCAGCAGTTTCTCAGAGTCCTCCTACGAGCAGTACTTC.

V and J are TRBV24-1 and TRBJ2-1; 7 positions agree with TRBD1. Trimming took 8 bases from V and 5 from J; bases not matched to a gene: 8. The CDR3 length is 14 residues. The V gene's germline CDR1 is KGHDR and CDR2 SFDVKD. The CDR3 DNA follows: TGTGCCACCACGACAGGGTTGGGGGACAATGAGCAGTTCTTC. Amino acids: CATTTGLGDNEQFF.

J is TRBJ2-2 and V is TRBV7-9; possibly TRBD1 for D (5 bases). Germline CDR1 reads SEHNR; CDR2 reads FQNEAQ (reference sequence). The CDR3 has 17 amino acids. Trimming removed 3 bases from V and 4 bases from J, with 18 bases in between. CDR3 protein: CASSFDQDERGTGELFF. CDR3 bases: TGTGCCAGCAGCTTCGACCAGGACGAAAGGGGCACCGGGGAGCTGTTTTTT. Combining the CDR3 with reference TRBV7-9 and TRBJ2-2 gives the whole variable domain DTGVSQNPRHKITKRGQNVTFRCDPISEHNRLYWYRQTLGQGPEFLTYFQNEAQLEKSRLLSDRFSAERPKGSFSTLEIQRTEQGDSAMYLCASSFDQDERGTGELFFGEGSRLTVL.

The chain recombines TRBV7-9 with TRBJ2-7; 9 nucleotides agree with TRBD2. V lost 3 bases, J lost 4 bases, and 10 bases stayed unmatched. The CDR3 spans 16 residues. CDR1 SEHNR and CDR2 FQNEAQ come from the germline V gene (reference sequence). DNA of the CDR3: TGTGCCAGCAGCTTGGGCTCGCCTAGCGGGGAGTACGAGCAGTACTTC. Amino acid sequence: CASSLGSPSGEYEQYF.

This sequence joins TRBV18 and TRBJ2-1; D might be TRBD1 (5 bases). The CDR3 has 12 residues. The V end was cut by 3 bases, the J end by 8 bases, with 8 bases between. The V gene's germline CDR1 is KGHSH and CDR2 LQKENI. CDR3 in amino acids: CASSPQGYEQFF. The CDR3 DNA is TGTGCCAGCTCACCTCAGGGTTATGAGCAGTTCTTC. The full variable domain, its missing parts supplied by reference TRBV18 and TRBJ2-1, is NAGVMQNPRHLVRRRGQEARLRCSPMKGHSHVYWYRQLPEEGLKFMVYLQKENIIDESGMPKERFSAEFPKEGPSILRIQQVVRGDSAAYFCASSPQGYEQFFGPGTRLTVL.

J is TRBJ2-2 and V is TRBV10-3; 11 bases map to TRBD2. There are 14 residues in the CDR3. V lost 3 bases, J lost 16 bases, and 10 bases stayed unmatched. Looked up from germline, CDR1 is ENHRY and CDR2 is SYGVKD. This chain's CDR3 is CAISETLAGGPRFF. The CDR3 nucleotides read TGTGCCATCAGTGAAACCCTAGCGGGGGGCCCCAGGTTTTTT.

The chain links TRBV15 to TRBJ2-1, with TRBD2 matching over 7 bases. The V segment lost 4 bases and the J segment 9 bases; nucleotides outside the gene matches: 3. Germline-derived CDR1 and CDR2 are LNHNV and YYDKDF (reference sequence). The length of the CDR3 is 12 residues. Written as DNA, the CDR3 is TGTGCCACCAGCACACCTAGCGGTGAGCAGTTCTTC. Protein sequence: CATSTPSGEQFF.

The count of this clone is one. V usage is TRBV7-3 and J usage is TRBJ2-1; D is undetermined. The CDR3 consists of 14 residues. CDR1 is SGHTA, CDR2 FQGTGA, per germline. V dropped 5 bases and J dropped 0 bases, with 8 bases sitting between them. Here the CDR3 reads CASSPRGSYNEQFF. For the CDR3, the DNA is TGTGCCAGCAGCCCCCGCGGCTCCTACAATGAGCAGTTCTTC.

The chain employs TRBV11-3 and TRBJ2-1; maybe TRBD2 (5 bases). V lost 8 bases to trimming and J lost 0 bases, with 14 bases between them. CDR3 length equals 15 residues. The germline gives CDR1 SGHNT, CDR2 YENEEA. The CDR3: CASRGDLSSYNEQFF. CDR3 in DNA: TGTGCCAGCCGGGGAGACTTGAGCTCCTACAATGAGCAGTTCTTC.

J is TRBJ2-1 and V is TRBV24-1; 12 nucleotides agree with TRBD2. CDR1 is KGHDR, CDR2 SFDVKD, per germline. V trimming: 4 bases; J trimming: 4 bases; junction bases outside the gene matches: 4. The CDR3 loop spans 16 amino acids. The CDR3 coding sequence is TGTGCCACCAGTGACTGGACTAGCGGGATTTACAATGAGCAGTTCTTC. As protein: CATSDWTSGIYNEQFF.

The V call is TRBV27, the J call TRBJ1-1; D not resolved. CDR3 length: 13 amino acids. Germline assignment: CDR1 MNHEY and CDR2 SMNVEV (reference sequence). Trimming removed 2 bases from V and 5 bases from J, with 9 bases in between. CDR3 loop: CASSLGFGTEAFF. CDR3 DNA: TGTGCCAGCAGTTTAGGGTTCGGGACTGAAGCTTTCTTT.

V usage is TRBV2 and J usage is TRBJ2-1, with 10 bases aligning to TRBD1. Germline trimming cut 9 bases from V and 8 bases from J; bases unmatched to any gene: 13. The CDR3 contains 15 residues. CDR1 SNHLY and CDR2 FYNNEI come from the germline V gene. The CDR3 sequence is CASTRSGTGADEQFF. CDR3 sequence (DNA): TGTGCCAGTACTCGCTCCGGGACAGGGGCCGATGAGCAGTTCTTC.

This clone has a single count. This sequence joins TRBV27 and TRBJ1-2; 8 nucleotides agree with TRBD1. Trimming at V came to 5 bases and at J to 5 bases, leaving 19 bases not matched to a gene. Germline values: CDR1 MNHEY, CDR2 SMNVEV (reference sequence). The CDR3 is 18 residues long. The chain's CDR3 is CASSPTLSPQGARYGYTF. Here the CDR3 DNA reads TGTGCCAGCAGTCCTACCCTCTCCCCCCAGGGGGCGCGATATGGCTACACCTTC.

The gene calls are TRBV7-3 and TRBJ2-5, with D maybe TRBD2 (6 bases). This CDR3 contains 14 residues. Trimming stripped 3 bases from V and 5 bases from J, with 13 bases between. Germline V gene sequence: CDR1 SGHTA, CDR2 FQGTGA. The CDR3 loop is CASSFNRGSETQYF. The CDR3 nucleotides are TGTGCCAGCAGCTTCAATCGGGGGAGCGAGACCCAGTACTTC.

This chain connects TRBV7-8 to TRBJ2-2; unclear D gene. The CDR3 loop spans 15 amino acids. V lost 4 bases and J 0 bases, leaving 9 bases between the germline ends. Germline CDR1 and CDR2: SGHVS and FQNEAQ. For the CDR3, the DNA is TGTGCCAGCAGCTCAGGCGTAGCGAACACCGGGGAGCTGTTTTTT. It yields the protein CASSSGVANTGELFF.

The chain links TRBV21-1 to TRBJ2-7; the table's D gene call, TRBD1, was not cross checked with the DNA. TRBV21-1 is assigned pseudogene status. The CDR3 is 15 amino acids. The CDR3 sequence: CASSTSGSLSYEQYF. The CDR3 DNA reads TGTGCCAGCAGCACCTCAGGGTCCCTCTCCTACGAGCAGTACTTC.

The chain carries TRBV19 and TRBJ2-5; 9 nucleotides agree with TRBD1. The CDR3 loop spans 15 amino acids. From germline, CDR1 is LNHDA and CDR2 SQIVND (reference sequence). Trimming at V came to 3 bases and at J to 5 bases, leaving 7 bases not matched to a gene. The CDR3 nucleotides read TGTGCCAGTAGTATCGGGACAGGGAGTTTTGAGACCCAGTACTTC. It translates to CASSIGTGSFETQYF.

Remarks on this clone: One end of the junction does not line up with germline, which may come from a read error. The CDR3 is CASREGLAWSTDTQYF. DNA for the CDR3: TGTGCCAGCAGAGAAGGACTAGCGTGGTCCACAGATACGCAGTATTTT. This chain joins TRBV2 and TRBJ2-3, with 9 nucleotides matching TRBD2. Germline CDR1 and CDR2: SNHLY and FYNNEI. The CDR3 loop spans 16 amino acids.

The chain carries TRBV19 and TRBJ1-5, with D uncertain. V dropped 7 bases and J dropped 4 bases, with 14 bases sitting between them. Germline CDR1 is LNHDA and CDR2 is SQIVND (reference sequence). The CDR3 spans 14 residues. CDR3 bases: TGTGCCAGTAAAGTGTACAGCGGGAATCAGCCCCAGCATTTT. Its translation is CASKVYSGNQPQHF.